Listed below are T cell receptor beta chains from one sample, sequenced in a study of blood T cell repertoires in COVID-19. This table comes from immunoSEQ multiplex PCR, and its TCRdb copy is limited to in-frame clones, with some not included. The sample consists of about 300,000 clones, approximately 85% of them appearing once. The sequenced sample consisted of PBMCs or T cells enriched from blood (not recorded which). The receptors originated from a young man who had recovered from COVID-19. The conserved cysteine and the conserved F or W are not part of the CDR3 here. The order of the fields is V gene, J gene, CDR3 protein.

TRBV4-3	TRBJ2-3	ASSQRPRGGFSADTQY
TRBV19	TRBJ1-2	ASSTITGINYGYT
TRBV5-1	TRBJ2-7	ASSNPPGLVFHEQY
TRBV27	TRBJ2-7	ASSLTRETYEQY
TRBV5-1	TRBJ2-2	ASSMTRTANTGELF
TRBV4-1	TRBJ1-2	ASSQITANYGYT
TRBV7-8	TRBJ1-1	ASSRQPSTEAF
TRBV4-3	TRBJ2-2	ASSQDPGGTTGELF
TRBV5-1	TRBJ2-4	ASSLGPGGTKNIQY
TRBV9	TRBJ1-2	ASSAGGQGASSYGYT
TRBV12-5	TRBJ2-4	ASGQGNIQY
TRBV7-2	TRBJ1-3	ASSSGQMRSGNTIY
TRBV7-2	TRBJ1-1	ASSLDPRLRGQNTEAF
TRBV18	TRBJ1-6	ASTRDLSASPLH
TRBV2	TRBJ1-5	ASSEGGHQPQH
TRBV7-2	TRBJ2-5	ASSLPLGGVEETQY
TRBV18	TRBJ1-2	ASSPIGQNYGYT
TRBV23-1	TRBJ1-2	ASSQRDRGRGSYT
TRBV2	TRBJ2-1	ASSASRGLNEQF
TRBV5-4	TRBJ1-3	ASSLPGGGGSGNTIY
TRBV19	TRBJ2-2	ASSIGVGVTGELF
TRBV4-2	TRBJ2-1	ASSQTQVEQF
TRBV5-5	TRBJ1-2	ASSPQGDYGYT
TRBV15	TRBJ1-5	ATSRRRTGAAQH
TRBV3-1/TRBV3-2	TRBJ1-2	ASSHKTTRGSYGYT
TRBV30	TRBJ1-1	AWSVKGDRPMNTEAF
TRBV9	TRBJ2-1	ASSVLAGRTYNEQF
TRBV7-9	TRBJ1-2	ASSSQVTGNYGYT
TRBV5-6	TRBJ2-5	ASSLVGDQETQY
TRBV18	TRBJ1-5	ASSPPGRSNQPQH
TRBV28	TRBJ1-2	ASSNDLGALYGYT
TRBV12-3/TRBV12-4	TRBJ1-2	ASRETGGEGYT
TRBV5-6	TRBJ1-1	ASSHTGNTEAF
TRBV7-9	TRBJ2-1	ASSLGRGTYNEQF
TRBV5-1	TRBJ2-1	ASSSLGGASYNEQF
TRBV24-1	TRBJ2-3	ATSDERGVTDTQY
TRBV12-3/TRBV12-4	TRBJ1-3	ASRDTGNTIY
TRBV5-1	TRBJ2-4	ASRLTSGEIAKNIQY
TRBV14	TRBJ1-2	ASSQGANYGYT
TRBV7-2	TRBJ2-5	ASRQNDRVQETQY
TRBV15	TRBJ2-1	ATSRGGLAEYNEQF
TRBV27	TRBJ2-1	ASSLIAGGDNEQF
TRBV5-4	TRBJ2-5	ASSFLGLAGGRETQY
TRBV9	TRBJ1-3	ASSVEGSGNTIY
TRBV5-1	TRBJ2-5	ASSPTSGGYQETQY
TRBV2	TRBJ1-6	ASSETQGTNSPLH
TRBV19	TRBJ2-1	ATSGVYEQF
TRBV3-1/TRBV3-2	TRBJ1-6	ASSQWGGSKRNSPLH
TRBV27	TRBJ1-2	ASSPDRHYGYT
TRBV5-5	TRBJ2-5	ASSTGVLGSFETQY
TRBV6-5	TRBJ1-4	ASTAHRGYEKLF
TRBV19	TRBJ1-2	ASSQDSFYGYT
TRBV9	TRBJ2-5	ASSVGGKKETQY
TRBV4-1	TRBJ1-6	ASSQPPGEGGNSPLH
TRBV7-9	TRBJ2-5	ASSLAKTGYRDQETQY
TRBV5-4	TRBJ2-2	ASSLGLAGVNTGELF
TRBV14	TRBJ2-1	ASSQVRAGGWGEQF
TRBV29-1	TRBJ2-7	SAGQGTGSYEQY
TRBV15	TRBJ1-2	ATSRDGNYGYT